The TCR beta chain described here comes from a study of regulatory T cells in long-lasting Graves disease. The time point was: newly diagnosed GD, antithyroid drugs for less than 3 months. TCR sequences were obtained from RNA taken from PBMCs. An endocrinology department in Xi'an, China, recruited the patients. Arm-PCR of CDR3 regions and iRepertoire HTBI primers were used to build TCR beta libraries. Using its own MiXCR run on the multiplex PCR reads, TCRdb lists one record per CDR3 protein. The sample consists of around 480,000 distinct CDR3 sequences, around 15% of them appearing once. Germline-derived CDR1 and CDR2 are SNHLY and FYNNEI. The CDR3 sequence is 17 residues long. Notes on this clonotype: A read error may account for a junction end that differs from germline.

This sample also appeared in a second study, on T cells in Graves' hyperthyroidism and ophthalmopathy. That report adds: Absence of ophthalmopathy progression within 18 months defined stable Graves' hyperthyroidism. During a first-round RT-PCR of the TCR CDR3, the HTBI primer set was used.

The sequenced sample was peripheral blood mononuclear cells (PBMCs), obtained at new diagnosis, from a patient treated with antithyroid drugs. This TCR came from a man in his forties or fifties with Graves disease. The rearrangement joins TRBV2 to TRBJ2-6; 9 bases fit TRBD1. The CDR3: CASSGGTGLSGANVPTF. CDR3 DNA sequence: TGTGCCAGCAGTGGGGGGACAGGGTTATCTGGGGCCAACGTCCCGACTTTC.